The 14 T cell receptor beta chains presented below share a single source sample, sequenced in a study of control samples from healthy donors and cancer patients. Assay used: immunoSEQ multiplex PCR; TCRdb lists only in-frame clones, some missing. This table has 74,000 or so clones, about 89% appearing once. Sequenced material: blood. These receptor sequences come from a man in his forties or fifties in good health.

This rearrangement joins TRBV9 to TRBJ1-4, with 7 positions matching TRBD1. CDR3 length equals 15 residues. Germline-derived CDR1 and CDR2 are SGDLS and YYNGEE. Trimming at V came to 0 bases and at J to 1 base, leaving 0 bases not matched to a gene. The CDR3 DNA reads TGTGCCAGCAGCGTAGGACAGGGAACTAATGAAAAACTGTTTTTT. This sequence encodes CASSVGQGTNEKLFF.

This chain joins TRBV5-5 and TRBJ1-2, with 9 bases aligning to TRBD1. CDR1 is SGHKS and CDR2 is YYEKEE in the germline V gene (reference sequence). The length of the CDR3 is 18 residues. Losses at the gene ends were 0 bases for V and 2 bases for J; bases not matched to a gene: 11. The CDR3: CASSLAPGQGKMNYGYTF. The CDR3 DNA sequence: TGTGCCAGCAGCTTGGCTCCGGGACAGGGTAAAATGAACTATGGCTACACCTTC.

This clone has ten or more counts. The chain has TRBV5-5 and TRBJ2-7; a weak D match, TRBD1 (5 bases). The CDR3 consists of 14 residues. Per the germline V gene, CDR1 is SGHKS and CDR2 is YYEKEE (reference sequence). V was shortened by 0 bases and J by 5 bases, with 12 bases between the two germline ends. This CDR3 reads CASSLGAGLNEQYF. Written as DNA, the CDR3 is TGTGCCAGCAGCTTGGGAGCAGGGTTGAACGAGCAGTACTTC.

This clone was seen just once. The chain employs TRBV19 and TRBJ1-2; D remains ambiguous. Germline-derived CDR1 and CDR2 are LNHDA and SQIVND (reference sequence). V was trimmed by 1 base and J by 2 bases, leaving 8 bases between them. This CDR3 is 14 amino acids long. The CDR3 loop reads CASSIVSDNYGYTF. The CDR3 DNA sequence: TGTGCCAGTAGTATAGTCTCCGACAACTATGGCTACACCTTC.

This chain connects TRBV4-1 to TRBJ1-2; D perhaps matches TRBD1 (6 bases). Germline values: CDR1 MGHRA, CDR2 YSYEKL. With 2 bases removed from V and 6 bases from J, the gap between germline ends came to 19 bases. CDR3 length: 16 residues. CDR3 in amino acids: CASSQPWGGAQDGYTF. In DNA, the CDR3 is TGCGCCAGCAGCCAACCGTGGGGGGGCGCTCAGGATGGCTACACCTTC.

This chain uses TRBV19 with TRBJ1-1; D remains unclear. V shed 3 bases and J shed 0 bases, with 8 bases lying between them. The CDR3 totals 14 residues. Germline V gene data show CDR1 as LNHDA and CDR2 as SQIVND (reference sequence). CDR3 in amino acids: CASSMPQLNTEAFF. The CDR3 DNA sequence: TGTGCCAGTAGTATGCCACAGCTGAACACTGAAGCTTTCTTT.

The genes are TRBV6-2 or TRBV6-3 and TRBJ2-7, with D maybe TRBD2 (5 bases). Trimming left V 4 bases short and J 2 bases short, with 15 bases between. The CDR3 length is 15 residues. Germline CDR1 and CDR2: MNHEY and SVGEGT. The CDR3 loop is CASSSRLRGAYEQYF. The CDR3 region has the DNA TGTGCCAGCAGTTCTCGACTCCGGGGTGCCTACGAGCAGTACTTC.

This chain links TRBV30 with TRBJ1-5; D possibly corresponds to TRBD1 (6 bases). The CDR3 is 15 residues long. Germline CDR1 reads GTSNPN; CDR2 reads SVGIG (reference sequence). The ends were cut back, 3 bases at V and 2 bases at J, with 14 bases in the middle. The CDR3 reads CAWSPGARGNQPQHF. In DNA, the CDR3 is TGTGCCTGGAGCCCGGGGGCGCGGGGCAATCAGCCCCAGCATTTT.

V gene TRBV10-1 combines with J gene TRBJ2-2, with 11 positions matching TRBD2. Trimming at V came to 7 bases and at J to 4 bases, leaving 11 bases not matched to a gene. The length of the CDR3 is 17 residues. The V gene's germline CDR1 is WNHNN and CDR2 SYGVQD (reference sequence). CDR3 DNA sequence: TGCGCCAGCATACCTAGCGGGGGGAGTCGGGGCACCGGGGAGCTGTTTTTT. Translation: CASIPSGGSRGTGELFF.

The J gene is TRBJ1-3, the V gene TRBV9; TRBD1 is a possible D gene (6 bases). Germline CDR1 reads SGDLS; CDR2 reads YYNGEE. V shed 3 bases and J shed 1 base, with 20 bases lying between them. CDR3 size: 18 residues. The CDR3 sequence: CASSAYPGHPVSGNTIYF. As DNA, the CDR3 is TGTGCCAGCAGCGCATACCCGGGACACCCGGTATCTGGAAACACCATATATTTT.

The chain couples TRBV7-3 to TRBJ2-2; D is perhaps TRBD1 (5 bases). Trimming pared 3 bases from V and 2 bases from J, leaving 7 bases between. Germline V gives CDR1 SGHTA, CDR2 FQGTGA. This CDR3 is built from 14 residues. This CDR3 reads CASSLDTNTGELFF. DNA for the CDR3: TGTGCCAGCAGCTTGGACACTAACACCGGGGAGCTGTTTTTT. The full variable domain, completed using reference TRBV7-3 and TRBJ2-2, is GAGVSQTPSNKVTEKGKYVELRCDPISGHTALYWYRQSLGQGPEFLIYFQGTGAADDSGLPNDRFFAVRPEGSVSTLKIQRTERGDSAVYLCASSLDTNTGELFFGEGSRLTVL.

The V call is TRBV15, the J call TRBJ2-3; D unclear. V was pared by 0 bases and J by 8 bases, with 6 bases between. The CDR3 consists of 12 residues. The V gene's germline CDR1 is LNHNV and CDR2 YYDKDF (reference sequence). CDR3 sequence reads: CATSRDLPTQYF. The CDR3, as DNA: TGTGCCACCAGCAGAGATCTTCCTACGCAGTATTTT.

V gene TRBV10-3 combines with J gene TRBJ2-7; 9 bases align to TRBD1. With V trimmed by 7 bases and J by 8 bases, 9 bases remained unmatched. Germline V gene data show CDR1 as ENHRY and CDR2 as SYGVKD. The CDR3 extends over 13 amino acids. The CDR3 loop reads CAITRDRDDKQYF. The CDR3 coding sequence is TGTGCCATCACAAGGGACAGGGATGACAAGCAGTACTTC.

The chain carries TRBV5-4 and TRBJ1-6; 8 nucleotides match TRBD1. This CDR3 is 14 amino acids long. V was clipped by 4 bases and J by 13 bases; unmatched bases: 10. Germline CDR1 SGHNT, CDR2 YYREEE (reference sequence). Here the CDR3 reads CASSPGQGPFPLHF. DNA for the CDR3: TGTGCCAGCAGCCCAGGACAGGGCCCGTTCCCCCTCCACTTT.